This T cell receptor beta chain came from a study of OX40 agonist ivuxolimab in advanced cancers. Study background: Among those enrolled, mean age was roughly 55 years (range about 23 to 85) and 70% to 85% were male.

Findings of the study overall: There were, on average, more expanded clones in CD8+ T cells than in CD4+. The specificity for antigen of the expanded peripheral T cells was not determined.

Assay: immunoSEQ multiplex PCR; the TCRdb copy retains only in-frame clones and omits some. Among 50,000 to 65,000 clones listed, around 90% were seen once. On this clone itself: Antigen: not known.

CDR3 length: 13 amino acids. The germline V gene has CDR1 SGDLS and CDR2 YYNGEE. V dropped 5 bases and J dropped 7 bases, with 15 bases sitting between them. The receptor was derived from an adult with an advanced solid tumor such as melanoma, head and neck, liver or kidney cancer. The rearrangement joins TRBV9 to TRBJ1-2; tentatively, D is TRBD1 (5 bases). The sequenced sample was CD4+ or CD8+ T cells sorted from blood, obtained in a trial of the OX40 agonist ivuxolimab. Here the CDR3 DNA reads TGTGCCAGCAGTGAACGATACCAGGGTGGCTACACCTTC. This gives the protein CASSERYQGGYTF.